Described below is a single T cell receptor (beta chain) sequence and its context. Its antigen is undetermined. This specimen comes from a study of cytomegalovirus exposure and HLA in healthy donors. Overall study: Within the Caucasian-associated ancestry cluster were approximately 77% of the 398 genotyped donors.

The PCR contained 60 Vbeta and 13 Jbeta primers. Data came from immunoSEQ multiplex PCR; TCRdb stores just in-frame clones and leaves some out. The sample gives some 140,000 clones, roughly 73% of which show up once; over 1% is in the top ten. Study-wide results and caveats: A later analysis linked a missense variant in DCLRE1C to the trimming of TCR beta V and J genes. In all likelihood, a cluster of highly shared sequence variants was a sequencing artifact.

The CDR3 is made up of 16 amino acids. Germline trimming cut 4 bases from V and 2 bases from J; bases unmatched to any gene: 7. CDR1 and CDR2 (germline): SGHDN, FVKESK. This chain links TRBV14 with TRBJ2-1, with 8 bases matching TRBD1. The receptor's source is a woman aged 35 to 49 in good health and CMV-seronegative. Specimen: PBMCs. This chain's CDR3 is CASSRAGGLAYNEQFF. The CDR3 nucleotides read TGTGCCAGCAGCCGTGCAGGGGGCTTGGCCTACAATGAGCAGTTCTTC.